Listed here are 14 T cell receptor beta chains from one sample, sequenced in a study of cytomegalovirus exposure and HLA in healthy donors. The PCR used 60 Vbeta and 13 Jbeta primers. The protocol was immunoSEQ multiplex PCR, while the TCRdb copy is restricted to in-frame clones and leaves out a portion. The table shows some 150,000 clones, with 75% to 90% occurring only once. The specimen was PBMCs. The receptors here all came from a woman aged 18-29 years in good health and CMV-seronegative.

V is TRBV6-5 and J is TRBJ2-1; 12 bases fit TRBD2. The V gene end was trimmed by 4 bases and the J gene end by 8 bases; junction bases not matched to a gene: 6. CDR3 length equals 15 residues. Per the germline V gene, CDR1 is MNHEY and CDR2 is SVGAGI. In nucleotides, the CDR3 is TGTGCCAGCAGTTCTTGGACTAGCGGGGTTGATGAGCAGTTCTTC. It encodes CASSSWTSGVDEQFF.

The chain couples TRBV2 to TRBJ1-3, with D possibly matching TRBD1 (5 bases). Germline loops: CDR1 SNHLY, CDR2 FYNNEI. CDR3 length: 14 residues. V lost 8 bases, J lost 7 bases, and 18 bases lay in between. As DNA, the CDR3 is TGTGCCAGCGCCACGGGACTGATCGGGAACACCATATATTTT. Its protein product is CASATGLIGNTIYF.

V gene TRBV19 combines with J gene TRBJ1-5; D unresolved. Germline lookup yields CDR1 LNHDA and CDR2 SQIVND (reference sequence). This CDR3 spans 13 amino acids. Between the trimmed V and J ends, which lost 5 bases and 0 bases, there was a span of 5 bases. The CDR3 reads CASSRSSNQPQHF. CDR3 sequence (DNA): TGTGCCAGTAGTCGGTCTAGCAATCAGCCCCAGCATTTT.

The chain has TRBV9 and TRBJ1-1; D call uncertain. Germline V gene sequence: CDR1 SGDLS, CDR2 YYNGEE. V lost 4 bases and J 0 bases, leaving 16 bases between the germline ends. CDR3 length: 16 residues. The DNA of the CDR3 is TGTGCCAGCAGCCTCCTCGGAGGGCAAGTGAACACTGAAGCTTTCTTT. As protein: CASSLLGGQVNTEAFF.

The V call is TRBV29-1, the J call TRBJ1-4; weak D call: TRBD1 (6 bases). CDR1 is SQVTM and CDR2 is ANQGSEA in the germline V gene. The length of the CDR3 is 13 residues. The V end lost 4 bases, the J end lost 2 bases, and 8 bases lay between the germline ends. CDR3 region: CSVAGATNEKLFF. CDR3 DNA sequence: TGCAGCGTTGCAGGGGCTACTAATGAAAAACTGTTTTTT.

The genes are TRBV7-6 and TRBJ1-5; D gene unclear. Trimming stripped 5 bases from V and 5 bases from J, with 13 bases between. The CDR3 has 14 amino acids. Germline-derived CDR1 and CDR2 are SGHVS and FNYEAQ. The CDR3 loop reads CASSPGLRDQPQHF. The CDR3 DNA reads TGTGCCAGCAGCCCAGGACTCCGGGATCAGCCCCAGCATTTT.

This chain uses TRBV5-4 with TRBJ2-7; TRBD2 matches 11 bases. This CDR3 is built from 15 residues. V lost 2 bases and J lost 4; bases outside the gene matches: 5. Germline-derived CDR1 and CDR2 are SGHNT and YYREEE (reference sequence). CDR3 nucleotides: TGTGCCAGCAGCTTAATGACTAGCGGGGCTTACGAGCAGTACTTC. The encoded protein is CASSLMTSGAYEQYF.

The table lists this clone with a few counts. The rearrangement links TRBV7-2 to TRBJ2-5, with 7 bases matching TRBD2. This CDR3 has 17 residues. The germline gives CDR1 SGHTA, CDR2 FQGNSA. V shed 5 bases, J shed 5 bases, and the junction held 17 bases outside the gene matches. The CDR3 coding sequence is TGTGCCAGCAGCCCCCGTCGGCGGGGGACGATAGAGGAGACCCAGTACTTC. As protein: CASSPRRRGTIEETQYF.

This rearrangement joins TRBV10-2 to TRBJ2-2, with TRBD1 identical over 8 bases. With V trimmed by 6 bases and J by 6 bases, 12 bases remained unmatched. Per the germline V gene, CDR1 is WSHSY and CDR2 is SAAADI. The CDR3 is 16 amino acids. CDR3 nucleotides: TGCGCCAGCAGAGCCTCCAGGGGGCTTGGGGCCGGGGAGCTGTTTTTT. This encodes CASRASRGLGAGELFF.

CDR3 in DNA: TGTGCCAGCTCACCGGACAGGGATGACCTCTATGGCTACACCTTC. This codes for CASSPDRDDLYGYTF. The rearrangement uses TRBV18 and TRBJ1-2; 8 bases fit TRBD1. V trimming: 3 bases; J trimming: 4 bases; junction bases outside the gene matches: 7. Germline loops: CDR1 KGHSH, CDR2 LQKENI. This CDR3 spans 15 amino acids.

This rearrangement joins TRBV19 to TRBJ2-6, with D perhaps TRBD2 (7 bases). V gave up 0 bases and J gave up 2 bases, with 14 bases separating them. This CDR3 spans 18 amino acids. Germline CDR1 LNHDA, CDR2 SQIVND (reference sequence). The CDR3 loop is CASSIERGRETGANVLTF. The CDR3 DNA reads TGTGCCAGTAGTATAGAGCGGGGGCGTGAGACTGGGGCCAACGTCCTGACTTTC.

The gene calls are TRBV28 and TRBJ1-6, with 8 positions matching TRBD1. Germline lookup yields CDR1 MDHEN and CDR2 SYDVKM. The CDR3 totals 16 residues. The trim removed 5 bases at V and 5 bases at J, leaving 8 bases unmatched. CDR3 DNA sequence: TGTGCCAGCAGTCCACCCGACAGGGGCAATAATTCACCCCTCCACTTT. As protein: CASSPPDRGNNSPLHF.

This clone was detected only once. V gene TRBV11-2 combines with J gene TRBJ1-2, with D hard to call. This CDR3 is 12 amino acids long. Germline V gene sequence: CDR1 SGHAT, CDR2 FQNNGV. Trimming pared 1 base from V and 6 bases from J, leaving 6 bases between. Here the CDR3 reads CASSLGLHGYTF. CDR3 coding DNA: TGTGCCAGCAGCTTAGGTCTCCATGGCTACACCTTC.

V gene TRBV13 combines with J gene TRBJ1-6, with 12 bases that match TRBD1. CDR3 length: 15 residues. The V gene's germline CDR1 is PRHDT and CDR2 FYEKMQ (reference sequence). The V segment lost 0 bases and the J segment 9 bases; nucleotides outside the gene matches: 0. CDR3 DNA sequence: TGTGCCAGCAGCTTAGGGGGACAGGGGGCTTCACCCCTCCACTTT. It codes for CASSLGGQGASPLHF.